Shown below are 21 T cell receptor beta chains from a single sample sequenced in a study of metastatic and nonmetastatic thyroid tumors (TCRdb year 2020). No treatment had been received by any patient before thyroid surgery. Library preparation used PCR. The sequencer was an Illumina HiSeq 4000. TCRdb applied fastp at Q25 and MiXCR to the public reads, then kept only in-frame beta chains. The sample includes 53,000 or so clones, with 20% observed a single time. Clones ranked in the top ten supply approximately 4% of the sample. The sample taken for sequencing was blood. These receptors all come from a female donor with papillary thyroid cancer or a benign thyroid nodule (not recorded which). Some clones in this sample may be carry-over from other donors' samples.

Details on this clone: The conserved closing phenylalanine or tryptophan is absent in this CDR3, likely reflecting a read error. This chain uses TRBV5-1 with TRBJ1-3; the D is unclear. V dropped 2 bases and J dropped 0 bases, with 9 bases sitting between them. CDR1 and CDR2 from the germline V gene are SGHRS and YFSETQ. The CDR3 contains 15 residues. CDR3 in DNA: TGCGCCAGCAGCTTAGGAAAGGCCTCTGGAAACACCATATATCTT. This translates into CASSLGKASGNTIYL.

This clone was picked up many times. The CDR3 loop is CASSLVVGQSYNEQFF. CDR3 sequence (DNA): TGCGCCAGCAGCTTGGTAGTGGGGCAGTCCTACAATGAGCAGTTCTTC. This chain joins TRBV5-1 and TRBJ2-1, with a possible D match to TRBD1 (5 bases). Germline values: CDR1 SGHRS, CDR2 YFSETQ. CDR3 length equals 16 residues. Trimming pared 0 bases from V and 1 base from J, leaving 11 bases between. Full variable domain (remainder filled in from reference TRBV5-1 and TRBJ2-1): KAGVTQTPRYLIKTRGQQVTLSCSPISGHRSVSWYQQTPGQGLQFLFEYFSETQRNKGNFPGRFSGRQFSNSRSEMNVSTLELGDSALYLCASSLVVGQSYNEQFFGPGTRLTVL.

This clone occurred many times. The chain employs TRBV14 and TRBJ2-2; 7 bases are shared with TRBD1. This CDR3 has 16 residues. Unmatched junction bases numbered 6, after V lost 3 bases and J lost 2 bases. From germline, CDR1 is SGHDN and CDR2 FVKESK. The CDR3 DNA is TGTGCCAGCAGCCACCGCCGGGACAGAAACACCGGGGAGCTGTTTTTT. It yields the protein CASSHRRDRNTGELFF. Complete variable domain (other parts from reference TRBV14 and TRBJ2-2): EAGVTQFPSHSVIEKGQTVTLRCDPISGHDNLYWYRRVMGKEIKFLLHFVKESKQDESGMPNNRFLAERTGGTYSTLKVQPAELEDSGVYFCASSHRRDRNTGELFFGEGSRLTVL.

This clone was picked up a small number of times. An end of the junction differs from the germline gene, which may be a read error. The chain is built from TRBV7-9 and TRBJ2-3; 11 bases match TRBD2. The CDR3 loop spans 14 amino acids. Per germline, CDR1 SEHNR and CDR2 FQNEAQ (reference sequence). The CDR3 coding sequence is TGTGCCAACAGCACTAGCGGGAGTTTTGATACGCAGTATTTT. Translating gives CANSTSGSFDTQYF.

This clone showed up just a few times. The junction does not match germline at one end; this may be a read error. This chain joins TRBV30 and TRBJ2-2; 9 bases match TRBD2. The CDR3 runs 15 residues. Germline CDR1 GTSNPN, CDR2 SVGIG (reference sequence). The CDR3 reads CASPPTSGSTWELFF. In DNA form, the CDR3 reads TGTGCCTCCCCCCCTACTAGCGGGTCCACCTGGGAGCTGTTTTTT.

This clone was detected many times. The chain couples TRBV5-6 to TRBJ2-5, with D tentatively TRBD2 (5 bases). From germline, CDR1 is SGHDT and CDR2 YYEEEE. This CDR3 region has 14 residues. Trimming left V 3 bases short and J 3 bases short, with 12 bases between. CDR3 DNA sequence: TGTGCCAGCAGCTCCCTAGGAGCGGAAGAGACCCAGTACTTC. It is translated as CASSSLGAEETQYF.

This clone was counted a few times. This may be a read error, as it is one base from a much larger clone. The chain employs TRBV6-4 and TRBJ1-1; 8 bases match TRBD1. This CDR3 comprises 14 residues. CDR1 and CDR2 from the germline V gene are MRHNA and SNTAGT. V dropped 5 bases and J dropped 6; count of bases not matched to a gene: 8. The CDR3 here is CASSFDRGDAEAFF. Here the CDR3 DNA reads TGTGCCAGCAGTTTCGACAGGGGAGACGCTGAAGCTTTCTTT.

This clone was observed many times. The CDR3 nucleotides are TGTGCCAGCAGTGTGGCAGGGAGCACCGGGGAGCTGTTTTTT. Its translation is CASSVAGSTGELFF. This chain uses TRBV2 with TRBJ2-2; D might be TRBD1 or TRBD2, each matching 5 bases. Germline loops: CDR1 SNHLY, CDR2 FYNNEI. The CDR3 covers 14 residues. Trimming took 4 bases from V and 4 from J, leaving 10 bases between them.

A few counts support this clone. This chain uses TRBV6-1 with TRBJ2-3; 8 positions agree with TRBD1. CDR1 MNHNS and CDR2 SASEGT come from the germline V gene. V lost 8 bases, J lost 4 bases, and 11 bases stayed unmatched. CDR3 length: 15 residues. DNA of the CDR3: TGTGCCAGCCGGGTGACAGGGGAGGTTCCAGATACGCAGTATTTT. Translated, it gives CASRVTGEVPDTQYF.

The sample holds many counts of this clone. V gene TRBV2 combines with J gene TRBJ1-5; 8 nucleotides agree with TRBD1. Germline lookup yields CDR1 SNHLY and CDR2 FYNNEI. The V segment lost 8 bases and the J segment 7 bases; nucleotides outside the gene matches: 16. This CDR3 comprises 16 residues. The CDR3 here is CASQFSPTGGGQPQHF. The DNA of the CDR3 is TGTGCCAGCCAATTCTCCCCAACAGGGGGGGGACAGCCCCAGCATTTT.

This clone appeared many times. V is TRBV18 and J is TRBJ2-7; possible D gene TRBD1, 5 bases. The CDR3 has 15 amino acids. Between the trimmed V and J ends, which lost 0 bases and 0 bases, there was a span of 9 bases. Germline lookup yields CDR1 KGHSH and CDR2 LQKENI. The CDR3 protein is CASSPPTGVSYEQYF. The CDR3 DNA sequence: TGTGCCAGCTCACCACCCACAGGTGTCTCCTACGAGCAGTACTTC. Filled out from reference TRBV18 and TRBJ2-7, the complete variable domain reads NAGVMQNPRHLVRRRGQEARLRCSPMKGHSHVYWYRQLPEEGLKFMVYLQKENIIDESGMPKERFSAEFPKEGPSILRIQQVVRGDSAAYFCASSPPTGVSYEQYFGPGTRLTVT.

This clone appeared many times. J is TRBJ2-7 and V is TRBV28; the D is unclear. With 1 base removed from V and 0 bases from J, the gap between germline ends came to 13 bases. Germline CDR1 MDHEN, CDR2 SYDVKM. The length of the CDR3 is 16 residues. The CDR3 bases are TGTGCCAGCAGTTTATTTTCTAATCAAATCTCCTACGAGCAGTACTTC. This gives the protein CASSLFSNQISYEQYF.

In this sample, this clone turned up many times. The genes are TRBV12-3 or TRBV12-4 and TRBJ1-3; 7 bases fit TRBD1. V lost 6 bases and J lost 1; bases outside the gene matches: 3. The CDR3 has 14 residues. The CDR3 DNA sequence: TGTGCCAGCAGGCGACAGGGTTCTGGAAACACCATATATTTT. Residues: CASRRQGSGNTIYF.

This clone was seen many times. CDR3 DNA sequence: TGCGCCAGCAGCTTGGGGCAGATTAGCACAGATACGCAGTATTTT. It is translated as CASSLGQISTDTQYF. V gene TRBV5-1 combines with J gene TRBJ2-3; D is unresolved. V shed 0 bases and J shed 0 bases, with 8 bases lying between them. This CDR3 spans 15 amino acids. Germline V gene lookup returns CDR1 SGHRS and CDR2 YFSETQ.

A word on this clone: Just one base apart from a much larger clone, this may be a read error. CDR3 residues: CATRDVLQETQYF. DNA for the CDR3: TGTGCCACTAGGGACGTACTCCAAGAGACCCAGTACTTC. J is TRBJ2-5 and V is TRBV19; the D gene could be TRBD1 or TRBD2 (5 bases each). The CDR3 contains 13 residues. The germline V gene encodes CDR1 LNHDA and CDR2 SQIVND (reference sequence). Trimming removed 10 bases from V and 1 base from J, with 13 bases in between.

This clone turned up a few times. One base away lies a much larger clone, so this may be a sequencing read error. This chain joins TRBV2 and TRBJ1-2, with D possibly being TRBD1 (5 bases). V lost 4 bases and J 3 bases, leaving 9 bases between the germline ends. CDR3 length: 13 amino acids. CDR1 and CDR2 (germline): SNHLY, FYNNEI. This chain's CDR3 is CASSGEGYYGYTF. DNA for the CDR3: TGTGCCAGCAGTGGCGAGGGGTACTATGGCTACACCTTC.

This clone was seen repeatedly, ten times or more. The rearrangement joins TRBV28 to TRBJ1-6; 9 positions match TRBD1. V shed 4 bases and J 8 bases; nucleotides not matched to a gene: 3. Germline CDR1 and CDR2: MDHEN and SYDVKM. The CDR3 totals 14 residues. CDR3 amino acids: CASSSGTGHSPLHF. Here the CDR3 DNA reads TGTGCCAGCAGTTCAGGGACAGGGCATTCACCCCTCCACTTT.

In regard to this clone: The junction shows a germline mismatch at one end, possibly a read error. The genes are TRBV19 and TRBJ1-6, with 8 positions matching TRBD1. The CDR3 loop spans 15 amino acids. Germline-derived CDR1 and CDR2 are LNHDA and SQIVND (reference sequence). The chain's CDR3 is CASIPRTGQKSPFHF. CDR3 sequence (DNA): TGTGCCAGTATTCCTCGGACAGGGCAAAAATCACCCTTCCACTTT.

This clone was counted ten times or more. The V gene is TRBV7-8, the J gene TRBJ2-4, with D possibly being TRBD1 or TRBD2 (5 bases each). CDR1 is SGHVS and CDR2 is FQNEAQ in the germline V gene. This CDR3 contains 17 residues. V shed 1 base and J shed 3 bases, with 16 bases lying between them. This CDR3 reads CASSLGVPAGGKNIQYF. The CDR3 coding sequence is TGTGCCAGCAGCTTAGGGGTCCCGGCTGGGGGCAAAAACATTCAGTACTTC. Drawing the rest from reference TRBV7-8 and TRBJ2-4, the complete variable domain is GAGVSQSPRYKVAKRGQDVALRCDPISGHVSLFWYQQALGQGPEFLTYFQNEAQLDKSGLPSDRFFAERPEGSVSTLKIQRTQQEDSAVYLCASSLGVPAGGKNIQYFGAGTRLSVL.

The sample holds many counts of this clone. One base away lies a much larger clone, so this may be a sequencing read error. The same CDR3 is also encoded by other DNA sequences in this sample. The gene calls are TRBV7-9 and TRBJ2-7; D unclear. CDR1 and CDR2 from the germline V gene are SEHNR and FQNEAQ (reference sequence). The length of the CDR3 is 13 residues. As DNA, the CDR3 is TGCGCCAGCAGCTTATCAGTCTCCTACGAGCAGTACTTC. This sequence encodes CASSLSVSYEQYF.

This clone showed up many times. This chain joins TRBV27 and TRBJ1-5; D call uncertain. The CDR3 consists of 13 residues. Looked up from germline, CDR1 is MNHEY and CDR2 is SMNVEV (reference sequence). V was trimmed by 1 base and J by 4 bases, leaving 5 bases between them. CDR3 bases: TGTGCCAGCAGTTTATGGGGTAATCAGCCCCAGCATTTT. As protein: CASSLWGNQPQHF.